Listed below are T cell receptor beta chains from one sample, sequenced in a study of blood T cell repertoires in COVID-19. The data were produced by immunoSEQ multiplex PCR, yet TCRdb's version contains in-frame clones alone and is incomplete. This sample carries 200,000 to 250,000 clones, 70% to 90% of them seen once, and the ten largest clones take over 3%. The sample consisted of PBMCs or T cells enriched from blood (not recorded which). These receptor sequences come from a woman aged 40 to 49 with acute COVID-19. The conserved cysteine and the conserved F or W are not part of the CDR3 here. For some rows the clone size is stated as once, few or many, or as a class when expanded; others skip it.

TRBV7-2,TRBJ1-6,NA,ASSLGGGANSPLH
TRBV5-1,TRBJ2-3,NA,ASSFAPGGSDTQY
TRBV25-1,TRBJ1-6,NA,ATGSSYNSPLH
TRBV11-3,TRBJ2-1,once,ASSPDSPDRSGHEQF
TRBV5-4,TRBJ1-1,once,ASSPAGGKYTEAF
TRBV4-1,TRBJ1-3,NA,ASSQDLPGVGNTIY
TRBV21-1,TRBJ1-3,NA,ASSKTQRVSGNTIY
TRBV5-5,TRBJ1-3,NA,ASSGTRGPSGNTIY
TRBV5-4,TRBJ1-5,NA,ASSLGGEFNQPQH
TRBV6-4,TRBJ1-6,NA,ASKEGENSPLH
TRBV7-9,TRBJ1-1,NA,ASRNSQGSNTEAF
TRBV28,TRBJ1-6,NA,ASSLQGMGGNSPLH
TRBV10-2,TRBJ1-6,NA,ASSERQGGSPLH
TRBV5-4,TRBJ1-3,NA,ASSRGTPSGNTIY
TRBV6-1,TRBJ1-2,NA,ASSDIFDRGYT
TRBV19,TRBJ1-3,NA,ASGVGNTIY
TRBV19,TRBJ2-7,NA,ASTTAGGGLYREQY
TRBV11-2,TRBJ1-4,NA,ASSRRADPNEKLF
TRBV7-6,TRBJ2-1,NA,ASSLDTSGGGSSYNEQF
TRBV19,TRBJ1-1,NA,ASKQGRENTEAF
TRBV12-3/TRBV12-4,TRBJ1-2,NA,ASSLAVERGYT